The 18 T cell receptor beta chains listed next were all sequenced from one sample in a study of response to subunit inactivated influenza vaccine. TCRdb reprocessed the RT-PCR reads with MiXCR, giving one entry per CDR3 protein. The table includes under 550,000 distinct CDR3 sequences, less than 8% detected once. Here the sequenced sample was PBMCs from blood, taken around 25 months after vaccination. The receptor set was obtained from a man aged 50 to 69 who received an inactivated influenza vaccine.

A note on this clonotype: A read error may account for a junction end that differs from germline. The chain is built from TRBV20-1 and TRBJ2-3, with 8 bases aligning to TRBD1. The CDR3 has 13 amino acids. The germline CDR1 and CDR2 sequences are DFQATT and SNEGSKA (reference sequence). The chain's CDR3 is CSASGQGSDSQYF. DNA for the CDR3: TGCAGTGCTTCCGGACAGGGATCAGATTCGCAGTATTTT.

Many counts were recorded for this clonotype. V is TRBV11-2 and J is TRBJ2-4, with 10 bases that match TRBD2. Per the germline V gene, CDR1 is SGHAT and CDR2 is FQNNGV. This CDR3 contains 16 residues. The V segment lost 1 base and the J segment 7 bases; nucleotides outside the gene matches: 7. CDR3 DNA: TGTGCCAGCAGCTTAGGGCCTAGCGGGGGAGTTAACATTCAGTACTTC. Protein: CASSLGPSGGVNIQYF.

Only a few counts were recorded for this clonotype. Here the CDR3 reads CAISARGLATSSNQPQHF. The CDR3 nucleotides read TGTGCCATCAGTGCCAGGGGTCTCGCCACCAGCAGCAATCAGCCCCAGCATTTT. J is TRBJ1-5 and V is TRBV10-3, with D possibly being TRBD1 (6 bases). V lost 4 bases and J lost 1, with 20 bases in between. The germline CDR1 and CDR2 sequences are ENHRY and SYGVKD. The CDR3 has 18 residues.

Many counts were recorded for this clonotype. The DNA of the CDR3 is TGCGCCAGCAGTTTCATCCGGACTAGCGGGCCGACCTACAATGAGCAGTTCTTC. This gives the protein CASSFIRTSGPTYNEQFF. The J gene is TRBJ2-1, the V gene TRBV5-1; 11 bases map to TRBD2. This CDR3 is 18 amino acids long. CDR1 is SGHRS, CDR2 YFSETQ, per germline. Unmatched junction bases numbered 12, after V lost 5 bases and J lost 2 bases.

The rearrangement uses TRBV9 and TRBJ2-7, with a possible D match to TRBD2 (6 bases). Germline V gene sequence: CDR1 SGDLS, CDR2 YYNGEE. Deletions cut 2 bases from V and 9 bases from J, with 21 bases between. This CDR3 is built from 15 residues. The CDR3 DNA reads TGTGCCAGCAGCGTTTCGGCTAGAGAGCGAGCGGGGCAGTACTTC. It specifies CASSVSARERAGQYF.

This clonotype was seen a handful of times. The gene calls are TRBV24-1 and TRBJ2-1; D assignment may be TRBD1 or TRBD2 (5 bases each). The CDR3 runs 17 residues. Trimming stripped 5 bases from V and 2 bases from J, with 18 bases between. CDR1 and CDR2 (germline): KGHDR, SFDVKD. DNA for the CDR3: TGTGCCACCAGTGCGGCCGGGGCCGTCGGAACCTACAATGAGCAGTTCTTC. Translation gives CATSAAGAVGTYNEQFF.

This clonotype has a handful of counts. The J gene is TRBJ1-6, the V gene TRBV9; no firm D call. CDR3 length equals 15 residues. CDR1 SGDLS and CDR2 YYNGEE come from the germline V gene. Trimming shortened V by 0 bases and J by 6 bases, and 10 bases separated the two germline ends. In nucleotides, the CDR3 is TGTGCCAGCAGCGTAGCTGGCACTGCTAATTCACCCCTCCACTTT. This encodes CASSVAGTANSPLHF.

This clonotype has a count of ten or more. The chain combines TRBV3-1 with TRBJ1-6; the match to TRBD1 covers 7 bases. Germline CDR1 LGHDT, CDR2 YNNKEL (reference sequence). This CDR3 comprises 15 residues. J lost 6 bases, V lost 4 bases, and 6 bases had no gene match. In DNA, the CDR3 is TGTGCCAGCAGCCGTAGACAGGGAACTAATTCACCCCTCCACTTT. It is translated as CASSRRQGTNSPLHF. The variable domain in full, completed from reference TRBV3-1 and TRBJ1-6, reads DTAVSQTPKYLVTQMGNDKSIKCEQNLGHDTMYWYKQDSKKFLKIMFSYNNKELIINETVPNRFSPKSPDKAHLNLHINSLELGDSAVYFCASSRRQGTNSPLHFGNGTRLTVT.

V and J are TRBV12-3 or TRBV12-4 and TRBJ1-5, with D possibly being TRBD1 (5 bases). V was clipped by 5 bases and J by 1 base, with 9 bases between them. This CDR3 contains 14 residues. In nucleotides, the CDR3 is TGTGCCAGCAGTCCCAACAGGAGCAATCAGCCCCAGCATTTT. This sequence encodes CASSPNRSNQPQHF.

This chain joins TRBV27 and TRBJ1-3; unclear D gene. This CDR3 spans 13 amino acids. With 4 bases removed from V and 8 bases from J, the gap between germline ends came to 12 bases. Germline CDR1 reads MNHEY; CDR2 reads SMNVEV (reference sequence). CDR3 bases: TGTGCCAGCAGTTCGTGGGAGTCGGACACCATATATTTT. Amino acids: CASSSWESDTIYF.

This clonotype was seen more than once but under ten times. The J gene is TRBJ1-2, the V gene TRBV5-1; D possibly corresponds to TRBD1 (5 bases). In germline, CDR1 is SGHRS, CDR2 YFSETQ. V shed 2 bases and J shed 4 bases, with 9 bases lying between them. This CDR3 contains 13 residues. The CDR3 spells CASSFGDGYGYTF. In DNA, the CDR3 is TGCGCCAGCAGCTTCGGGGACGGCTATGGCTACACCTTC.

This clonotype was detected a few times. The chain employs TRBV3-1 and TRBJ2-3, with 16 nucleotides matching TRBD2. The V and J ends lost 6 bases and 0 bases, in that order; junction bases with no gene match: 9. The CDR3 runs 19 residues. Germline CDR1 LGHDT, CDR2 YNNKEL (reference sequence). The CDR3 DNA sequence: TGTGCCAGCAGTACGGGACTAGCGGGGGGGTCCTCTAGCACAGATACGCAGTATTTT. Amino acids: CASSTGLAGGSSSTDTQYF.

The chain has TRBV7-2 and TRBJ2-7, with D unresolved. Trimming took 5 bases from V and 9 from J, leaving 20 bases between them. There are 14 residues in the CDR3. In germline, CDR1 is SGHTA, CDR2 FQGNSA. This CDR3 reads CASSISRAADGQYF. CDR3 bases: TGTGCCAGCAGCATAAGCCGGGCCGCTGACGGGCAGTACTTC.

This clonotype occurred a few times. In nucleotides, the CDR3 is TGCAGTGCGGGGGGGCTAACCAACACCGGGGAGCTGTTTTTT. Its protein is CSAGGLTNTGELFF. The V gene is TRBV20-1, the J gene TRBJ2-2, with a possible D match to TRBD2 (7 bases). The germline V and J ends were trimmed by 6 bases and 2 bases, with 13 bases remaining between them. The length of the CDR3 is 14 residues. CDR1 DFQATT and CDR2 SNEGSKA come from the germline V gene (reference sequence).

This clonotype was observed a few times. The chain couples TRBV11-3 to TRBJ2-5; 8 positions match TRBD2. Germline lookup yields CDR1 SGHNT and CDR2 YENEEA. The length of the CDR3 is 13 residues. V lost 5 bases to trimming and J lost 7 bases; unmatched junction nucleotides: 6. As DNA, the CDR3 is TGTGCCAGCAGCAAGGGACTAGAAGGGACCCAGTACTTC. It specifies CASSKGLEGTQYF. Full variable domain (rest looked up from reference TRBV11-3 and TRBJ2-5): EAGVVQSPRYKIIEKKQPVAFWCNPISGHNTLYWYLQNLGQGPELLIRYENEEAVDDSQLPKDRFSAERLKGVDSTLKIQPAELGDSAVYLCASSKGLEGTQYFGPGTRLLVL.

This clonotype has only a few counts. CDR3 protein: CASSQDLGAGQPQHF. CDR3 nucleotide sequence: TGCGCCAGCAGCCAAGATCTCGGGGCAGGTCAGCCCCAGCATTTT. The chain uses TRBV4-1 and TRBJ1-5, with D perhaps TRBD1 (5 bases). The CDR3 extends over 15 amino acids. Trimming took 0 bases from V and 6 from J, leaving 12 bases between them. Germline CDR1 is MGHRA and CDR2 is YSYEKL.

This clonotype showed up just a few times. The V and J genes are TRBV5-1 and TRBJ2-3; 7 bases are a match to TRBD2. The CDR3 consists of 14 residues. Per germline, CDR1 SGHRS and CDR2 YFSETQ. V lost 3 bases and J lost 5; bases outside the gene matches: 6. The CDR3 here is CASSSSGAQDTQYF. The CDR3 DNA follows: TGCGCCAGCAGCTCGAGCGGGGCCCAAGATACGCAGTATTTT.

This clonotype turned up a few times. The rearrangement uses TRBV5-1 and TRBJ1-1, with D uncertain. There are 15 residues in the CDR3. Germline V CDR1 and CDR2: SGHRS, YFSETQ. V lost 1 base and J lost 2, with 12 bases in between. DNA for the CDR3: TGCGCCAGCAGCTTGATTGAGGGCAGCAACACTGAAGCTTTCTTT. Encoded protein: CASSLIEGSNTEAFF.